Below, 10 T cell receptor beta chains from the same sample are listed, as sequenced in a study of neurological immune-mediated disorders. TCRdb reanalysed the 5' RACE reads using MiXCR and keeps one entry per CDR3 protein. This table has about 21,000 distinct CDR3 sequences, approximately 15% appearing once. The sample comprised CD8+ T cells from blood. All receptors derive from a woman under 30 with multiple sclerosis.

In this sample, this clonotype turned up a few times. The chain has TRBV5-5 and TRBJ1-4; D not certain. The CDR3 sequence is 12 residues long. V lost 7 bases and J lost 2, with 6 bases in between. CDR1 and CDR2 from the germline V gene are SGHKS and YYEKEE (reference sequence). DNA for the CDR3: TGTGCCAGCGGAGTGACTAATGAAAAACTGTTTTTT. Its protein is CASGVTNEKLFF.

This clonotype was counted ten times or more. The gene calls are TRBV5-1 and TRBJ2-1, with 8 nucleotides matching TRBD2. V lost 0 bases, J lost 2 bases, and 1 base stayed unmatched. The CDR3 has 15 residues. CDR1 SGHRS and CDR2 YFSETQ come from the germline V gene. The CDR3 DNA reads TGCGCCAGCAGCTTGGGTAGCGGGGCCTACAATGAGCAGTTCTTC. Translation: CASSLGSGAYNEQFF.

This clonotype was seen many times. The chain carries TRBV12-3 or TRBV12-4 and TRBJ1-1; no definite D call. The CDR3 runs to 11 residues. V lost 5 bases to trimming and J lost 12 bases, with 13 bases between them. For the CDR3, the DNA is TGTGCCAGCAGTCCCGAAATGATACCTTTCTTT. Translated, it gives CASSPEMIPFF.

This clonotype was picked up many times. The rearrangement links TRBV10-2 to TRBJ2-7; D remains unclear. Trimming stripped 3 bases from V and 5 bases from J, with 14 bases between. CDR1 WSHSY and CDR2 SAAADI come from the germline V gene. This CDR3 spans 14 amino acids. Here the CDR3 DNA reads TGCGCCAGCAGTGATATTACGTCTATACACGAGCAGTACGTC. This codes for CASSDITSIHEQYV.

This clonotype is labeled medium-sized. The chain is built from TRBV20-1 and TRBJ1-1; D not certain. Germline assignment: CDR1 DFQATT and CDR2 SNEGSKA (reference sequence). The CDR3 has 12 residues. The V end was cut by 2 bases, the J end by 1 base, with 5 bases between. CDR3 sequence: CSARRQNTEAFF. CDR3 in DNA: TGCAGTGCTAGACGGCAGAACACTGAAGCTTTCTTT.

This clonotype was counted ten times or more. V usage is TRBV10-3 and J usage is TRBJ2-1, with TRBD2 matching 10 bases. This CDR3 comprises 14 residues. The germline V gene has CDR1 ENHRY and CDR2 SYGVKD. After removal of 3 bases from V and 7 bases from J, the junction contained 3 bases not matched to a gene. The CDR3 DNA follows: TGTGCCATCAGTGAAGGGACTAGCGTTAATGAGCAGTTCTTC. It encodes CAISEGTSVNEQFF.

The CDR3 is CASSPLGALINEQFF. In nucleotides, the CDR3 is TGTGCCAGCAGTCCCTTGGGGGCACTTATCAATGAGCAGTTCTTC. The gene calls are TRBV27 and TRBJ2-1; maybe TRBD1 (6 bases). The CDR3 runs 15 residues. Germline V gene lookup returns CDR1 MNHEY and CDR2 SMNVEV (reference sequence). Trimming cost V 5 bases and J 6 bases, with 17 bases left between them.

This clonotype was seen at least ten times. This rearrangement joins TRBV5-1 to TRBJ1-2; D ambiguous. CDR1 is SGHRS and CDR2 is YFSETQ in the germline V gene. The CDR3 length is 13 residues. V dropped 4 bases and J dropped 8 bases, with 15 bases sitting between them. In DNA, the CDR3 is TGCGCCAGCAGCCTAGGAGGTCCTTCAGGCTACACCTTC. It codes for CASSLGGPSGYTF.

This clonotype has more than one count but fewer than ten. The rearrangement joins TRBV5-1 to TRBJ2-3; D unclear. This CDR3 is 11 amino acids long. Deletions cut 2 bases from V and 4 bases from J, with 2 bases between. CDR1 is SGHRS and CDR2 is YFSETQ in the germline V gene. The CDR3 nucleotides read TGCGCCAGCAGCTTTGCAGATACGCAGTATTTT. It specifies CASSFADTQYF.

This clonotype came up many times. V and J are TRBV7-2 and TRBJ2-6; D ambiguous. The germline gives CDR1 SGHTA, CDR2 FQGNSA. This CDR3 contains 16 residues. V gave up 1 base and J gave up 4 bases, with 11 bases separating them. The CDR3 DNA follows: TGTGCCAGCAGCTTAGAACAGTCATCCGGGGCCAACGTCCTGACTTTC. It codes for CASSLEQSSGANVLTF.